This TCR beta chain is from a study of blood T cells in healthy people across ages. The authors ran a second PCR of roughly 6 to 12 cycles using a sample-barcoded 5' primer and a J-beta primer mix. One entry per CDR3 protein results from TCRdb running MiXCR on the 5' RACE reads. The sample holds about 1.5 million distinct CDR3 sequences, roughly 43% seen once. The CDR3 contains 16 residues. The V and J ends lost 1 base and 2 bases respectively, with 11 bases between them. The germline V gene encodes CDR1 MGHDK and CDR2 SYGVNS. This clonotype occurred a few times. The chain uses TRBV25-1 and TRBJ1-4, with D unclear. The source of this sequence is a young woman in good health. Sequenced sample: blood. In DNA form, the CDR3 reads TGTGCCAGCAGTGAATGGACGGAATGGACTAATGAAAAACTGTTTTTT. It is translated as CASSEWTEWTNEKLFF.